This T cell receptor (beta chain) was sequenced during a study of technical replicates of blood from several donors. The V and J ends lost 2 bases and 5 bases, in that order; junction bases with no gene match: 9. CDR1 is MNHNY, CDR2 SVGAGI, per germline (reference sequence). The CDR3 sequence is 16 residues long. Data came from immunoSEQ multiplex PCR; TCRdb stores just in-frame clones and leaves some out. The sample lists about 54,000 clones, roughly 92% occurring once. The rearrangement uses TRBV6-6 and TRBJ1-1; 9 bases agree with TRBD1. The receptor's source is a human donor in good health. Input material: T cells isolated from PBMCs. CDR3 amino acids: CASSYERNRGLTEAFF. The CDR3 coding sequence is TGTGCCAGCAGTTACGAAAGAAACAGGGGGCTGACTGAAGCTTTCTTT.